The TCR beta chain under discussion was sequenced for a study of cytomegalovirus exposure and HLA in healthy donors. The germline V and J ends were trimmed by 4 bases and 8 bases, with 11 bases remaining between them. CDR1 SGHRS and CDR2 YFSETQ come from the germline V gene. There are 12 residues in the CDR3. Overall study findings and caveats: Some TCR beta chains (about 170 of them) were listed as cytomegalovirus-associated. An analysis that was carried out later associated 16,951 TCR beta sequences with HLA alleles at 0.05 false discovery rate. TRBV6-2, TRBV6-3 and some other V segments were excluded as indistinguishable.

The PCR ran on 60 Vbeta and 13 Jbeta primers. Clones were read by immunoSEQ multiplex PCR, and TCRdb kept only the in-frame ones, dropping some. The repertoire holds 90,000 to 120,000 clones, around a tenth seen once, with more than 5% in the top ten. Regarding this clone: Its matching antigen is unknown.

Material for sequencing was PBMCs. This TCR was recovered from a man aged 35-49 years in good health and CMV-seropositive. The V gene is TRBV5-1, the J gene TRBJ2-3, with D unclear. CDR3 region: CASSPNVPTQYF. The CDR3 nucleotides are TGCGCCAGCAGCCCTAATGTTCCTACGCAGTATTTT.